This passage covers 3 T cell receptor beta chains from one sample sequenced in a study of response to subunit inactivated influenza vaccine. MiXCR, applied by TCRdb to the RT-PCR reads, yields one record per CDR3 protein. The sample records 530,000 or so distinct CDR3 sequences, approximately 12% being singletons. Material: PBMCs from blood, obtained on the day of vaccination. The receptors shown here come from a man in his fifties who received an inactivated influenza vaccine.

The CDR3 region is CASSQDNFYGYTF. CDR3 nucleotide sequence: TGTGCCAGCAGCCAAGATAATTTCTATGGCTACACCTTC. The V call is TRBV4-2, the J call TRBJ1-2, with D uncertain. CDR3 length equals 13 residues. Trimming cost V 0 bases and J 4 bases, with 6 bases left between them. Germline V gene lookup returns CDR1 LGHNA and CDR2 YNFKEQ.

The table lists this clonotype with a few counts. The CDR3 DNA follows: TGCGCCAGCAGCTTGGGCGGGGGGGCTTCCAATGAGCAGTTCTTC. As protein: CASSLGGGASNEQFF. The V and J genes are TRBV5-1 and TRBJ2-1, with 9 bases that match TRBD2. This CDR3 spans 15 amino acids. The V segment lost 0 bases and the J segment 6 bases; nucleotides outside the gene matches: 4. Germline CDR1 SGHRS, CDR2 YFSETQ. Filled out from reference TRBV5-1 and TRBJ2-1, the complete variable domain reads KAGVTQTPRYLIKTRGQQVTLSCSPISGHRSVSWYQQTPGQGLQFLFEYFSETQRNKGNFPGRFSGRQFSNSRSEMNVSTLELGDSALYLCASSLGGGASNEQFFGPGTRLTVL.

This clonotype was recorded many times. The rearrangement uses TRBV7-2 and TRBJ1-1; D call uncertain. Trimming stripped 2 bases from V and 0 bases from J, with 13 bases between. This CDR3 spans 16 amino acids. CDR1 is SGHTA, CDR2 FQGNSA, per germline. In DNA, the CDR3 is TGTGCCAGCAGCTTATTGGCAGAAAGCATGAACACTGAAGCTTTCTTT. As protein: CASSLLAESMNTEAFF.